This T cell receptor (beta chain) was recovered during a study of cytotoxic CD8 clonotypes in ibrutinib-treated CLL (dated by TCRdb to the early 2020s). With respect to the entire study: The cohort included some 14 treatment-naive and approximately eleven relapsed/refractory patients; 17 were IGHV unmutated. Response samples were taken after a median of approximately a year on treatment, ranging from 6 to 36 months. Cryopreserved peripheral blood mononuclear cells were obtained prior to treatment, at the time of response, and at either disease progression or sustained remission. Of the approximately 86 participants in the trial, about 25 had longitudinal samples available. Every sample from remission and from progressive disease was obtained while the patients were still on ibrutinib. Responses were partial in some 24 patients and complete in 2; after median about 63 months follow-up, around 15 stayed in remission and approximately 12 progressed. Samples averaged roughly 260,000 productive templates and 94,082 productive rearrangements. What the work shows at the level of the full study, not this receptor alone: Sampling times were not matched between sustained-remission and progressing patients, and lymph node repertoires were not studied. An increase in clonality was observed at ibrutinib response, with clonality remaining stable during sustained remission and falling back toward baseline at progression. Public clonotypes were found to be uncommon and were observed to contract or remain stable during treatment; the increase in clonality was shown to reflect expansion of private clonotypes at ibrutinib response. At baseline, clonality was higher than in age-matched healthy donors and showed a strong correlation with circulating CD8+ T-cell counts.

In light of the paper, this sample's time point label describes: 12 months on ibrutinib. For TCR beta library preparation, about 2 micrograms of genomic DNA was extracted from cryopreserved PBMCs. Longitudinal blood samples from CLL patients on ibrutinib monotherapy underwent high-throughput TCR beta sequencing. The patients took part in an open-label, single-center phase 2 trial of ibrutinib monotherapy. Relative to germline, V is 7 bases shorter and J is 5 bases shorter, with 20 bases between their ends. The CDR3 runs 14 residues from the cysteine to the phenylalanine. Left in the record is the CDR3 DNA by itself, 42 bases read in frame from the first base. The germline V gene (reference sequence) specifies GTSNPN as CDR1 and SVGIG as CDR2. As regards this clone: It lacks a known antigen. Qualities for individual bases were not recorded, and no much larger clone is one base off.

The goal of deep resolution MiSeq sequencing was a depth between 1 in 1 million and 1 in 200,000 T cells, and coverage averaged 10x per clonotype. TCR beta libraries were generated with the immunoSEQ hsTCRB Kit. Per the original workflow: ImmunoSEQ Data Assistant and ImmunoSEQ Analyzer were used for data analysis, and V, D and J genes were assigned according to IMGT definitions. Clonality, which ranges from 0 to 1, was calculated as one minus the normalized Shannon entropy of productive rearrangement frequencies. Only overrepresented clonotypes making up at least 0.05% of each patient's repertoire were included in the public clonotype analysis. Some 13 age-matched healthy donor repertoires from immuneACCESS served as clonality controls. TCRdb's version of the immuneACCESS table is confined to in-frame rearrangements and falls short of the full clone set. An unresolved V gene accounts for under half of the shortfall where checked; the remainder is of unknown origin. That table gives V, J and clone size, and the DNA gave D and trimming. The sample table lists 200,000 to 250,000 clones, roughly three quarters of them with a count of one. Roughly 5.9% of the sample is held by the ten biggest clonotypes.

The V and J genes are TRBV30 and TRBJ2-5; a tentative D match to TRBD1 spans 5 bases. The sequenced sample was PBMCs, obtained after 12 months of ibrutinib treatment. This TCR came from a human donor with chronic lymphocytic leukemia. The nucleotide sequence is TGTGCCTTTCGGGCAGGGCGAGATAGGGAGACCCAGTACTTC. Its amino acids are CAFRAGRDRETQYF.